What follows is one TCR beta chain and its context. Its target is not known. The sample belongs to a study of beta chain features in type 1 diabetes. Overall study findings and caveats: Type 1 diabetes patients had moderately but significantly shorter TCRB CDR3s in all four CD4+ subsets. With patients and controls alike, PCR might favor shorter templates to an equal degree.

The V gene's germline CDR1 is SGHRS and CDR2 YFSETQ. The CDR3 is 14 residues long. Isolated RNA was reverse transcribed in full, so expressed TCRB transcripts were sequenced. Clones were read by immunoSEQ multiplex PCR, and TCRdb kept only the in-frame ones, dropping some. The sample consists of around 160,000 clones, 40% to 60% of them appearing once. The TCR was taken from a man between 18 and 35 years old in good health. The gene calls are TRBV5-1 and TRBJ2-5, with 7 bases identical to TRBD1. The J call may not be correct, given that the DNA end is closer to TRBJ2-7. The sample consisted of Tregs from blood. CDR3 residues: CASSLGQGVDEQYF. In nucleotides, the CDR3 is TGCGCCAGCAGCTTGGGACAGGGAGTTGACGAGCAGTACTTC.